These 3 T cell receptor beta chains came from one sample sequenced in a study of blood T cell repertoires in COVID-19. Some clones are missing from TCRdb's copy, which holds only in-frame ones; the method was immunoSEQ multiplex PCR. Here the sample spans about 210,000 clones, 85% being singletons. Source material: peripheral blood. Source of these receptors: a woman in her seventies with COVID-19, enrolled during active disease.

V is TRBV7-2 and J is TRBJ1-2; 8 bases match TRBD1. V shed 4 bases and J 4 bases; nucleotides not matched to a gene: 8. Germline lookup yields CDR1 SGHTA and CDR2 FQGNSA. The length of the CDR3 is 15 residues. The CDR3: CASSSPDRGSYGYTF. Written as DNA, the CDR3 is TGTGCCAGCAGCTCTCCCGACAGGGGCAGCTATGGCTACACCTTC.

The rearrangement joins TRBV7-2 to TRBJ2-2; 16 bases map to TRBD2. J lost 4 bases, V lost 5 bases, and 10 bases had no gene match. Germline lookup yields CDR1 SGHTA and CDR2 FQGNSA. The CDR3 contains 19 residues. The CDR3 DNA is TGTGCCAGCAGCCCATTGGGACTAGCGGGGGGGCTGGGCACCGGGGAGCTGTTTTTT. Amino acids: CASSPLGLAGGLGTGELFF.

The rearrangement links TRBV7-9 to TRBJ1-3; D may be TRBD1 (5 bases). Germline CDR1 reads SEHNR; CDR2 reads FQNEAQ (reference sequence). This CDR3 has 16 residues. V lost 3 bases, J lost 0 bases, and 12 bases lay in between. CDR3 nucleotide sequence: TGTGCCAGCAGCTTTTGGACGGGACTCTCTGGAAACACCATATATTTT. Translating it yields CASSFWTGLSGNTIYF.